These 15 T cell receptor beta chains were all obtained from the same sample, sequenced in a study of blood T cell repertoires in COVID-19. Profiling relied on immunoSEQ multiplex PCR, and the TCRdb table lists in-frame clones only, not all of them. Of around 390,000 clones in the sample, around nine tenths were seen once. Sequenced input: PBMCs or T cells enriched from blood (not recorded which). Source of these receptors: a woman between 50 and 59 years old who had recovered from COVID-19.

For the CDR3, the DNA is TGTGCCAGCAGTCGATGGACAGGGAACAATCAGCCCCAGCATTTT. Translation: CASSRWTGNNQPQHF. This rearrangement joins TRBV28 to TRBJ1-5; 8 bases are shared with TRBD1. V dropped 5 bases and J dropped 3; count of bases not matched to a gene: 6. Germline values: CDR1 MDHEN, CDR2 SYDVKM. The CDR3 runs 15 residues.

This clone was seen only once. The rearrangement joins TRBV18 to TRBJ2-1; D call uncertain. V shed 4 bases and J shed 5 bases, with 15 bases lying between them. Germline assignment: CDR1 KGHSH and CDR2 LQKENI. This CDR3 contains 15 residues. The CDR3 DNA reads as TGTGCCAGCTCACTTACAGCCGCGCCCGACAATGAGCAGTTCTTC. This translates into CASSLTAAPDNEQFF.

This clone has just one count. The chain combines TRBV2 with TRBJ2-5, with 9 bases lining up with TRBD1. The CDR3 is 13 amino acids. J gave up 5 bases and V 7 bases, and 5 bases lay outside the gene matches. In germline, CDR1 is SNHLY, CDR2 FYNNEI. CDR3 in amino acids: CASMKDRGETQYF. The CDR3 region has the DNA TGTGCCAGCATGAAAGACAGGGGGGAGACCCAGTACTTC.

The chain recombines TRBV25-1 with TRBJ1-6, with 8 bases that match TRBD1. Germline V gives CDR1 MGHDK, CDR2 SYGVNS. The ends lost 4 bases at V and 13 bases at J; junction bases unmatched: 9. The CDR3 covers 14 residues. CDR3 in amino acids: CASSATGVEAPLHF. CDR3 sequence (DNA): TGTGCCAGCAGTGCGACAGGGGTGGAAGCCCCCCTCCACTTT.

This rearrangement joins TRBV7-3 to TRBJ2-1; 8 bases are shared with TRBD1. The CDR3 sequence is 15 residues long. Germline-derived CDR1 and CDR2 are SGHTA and FQGTGA. Trimming at V came to 1 base and at J to 7 bases, leaving 6 bases not matched to a gene. The CDR3 coding sequence is TGTGCCAGCAGCTTAAACCCAGGGGGCGGAAATGAGCAGTTCTTC. Protein sequence: CASSLNPGGGNEQFF.

The rearrangement uses TRBV7-9 and TRBJ1-3; D gene unclear. The length of the CDR3 is 14 residues. CDR1 SEHNR and CDR2 FQNEAQ come from the germline V gene (reference sequence). V shed 3 bases and J shed 9 bases, with 15 bases lying between them. The CDR3 protein is CASSFFTTSGTIYF. In nucleotides, the CDR3 is TGTGCCAGCAGCTTCTTTACGACTTCGGGCACCATATATTTT.

The genes are TRBV7-9 and TRBJ1-2; D not certain. Germline CDR1 is SEHNR and CDR2 is FQNEAQ (reference sequence). The CDR3 totals 12 residues. V lost 5 bases and J lost 4, with 8 bases in between. CDR3 sequence (DNA): TGTGCCAGCAGCGACGGGATCTATGGCTACACCTTC. Translated, it gives CASSDGIYGYTF.

The count of this clone is one. The chain links TRBV2 to TRBJ2-5, with 9 bases aligning to TRBD2. Losses at the gene ends were 3 bases for V and 2 bases for J; bases not matched to a gene: 13. Germline V CDR1 and CDR2: SNHLY, FYNNEI. This CDR3 contains 18 residues. The CDR3 DNA reads as TGTGCCAGCAGTGAGAGTCCTTTGGCGGGGGGGATACAAGAGACCCAGTACTTC. It translates to CASSESPLAGGIQETQYF.

J is TRBJ1-1 and V is TRBV5-8; the D is unclear. Trimming cost V 4 bases and J 2 bases, with 12 bases left between them. The CDR3 is made up of 14 amino acids. Germline-derived CDR1 and CDR2 are SGHTS and YDEGEE. This CDR3 reads CASSLTSSNTEAFF. The CDR3 region has the DNA TGTGCCAGCAGCCTTACTAGTAGTAACACTGAAGCTTTCTTT.

J is TRBJ1-4 and V is TRBV18; D is unresolved. The ends were cut back, 3 bases at V and 5 bases at J, with 7 bases in the middle. Germline assignment: CDR1 KGHSH and CDR2 LQKENI. The CDR3 runs 13 residues. The CDR3 sequence: CASSPGENEKLFF. The CDR3 DNA reads as TGTGCCAGCTCACCCGGGGAGAATGAAAAACTGTTTTTT.

The chain uses TRBV18 and TRBJ2-7; D uncertain. Germline V gene sequence: CDR1 KGHSH, CDR2 LQKENI. The CDR3 totals 13 residues. Trimming stripped 2 bases from V and 6 bases from J, with 11 bases between. The CDR3 region is CASSPSQAREQYF. The CDR3, as DNA: TGTGCCAGCTCACCATCTCAGGCACGCGAGCAGTACTTC.

This clone has only a few counts. The chain links TRBV2 to TRBJ1-4; D gene ambiguous. Trimming left V 4 bases short and J 2 bases short, with 8 bases between. The V gene's germline CDR1 is SNHLY and CDR2 FYNNEI. The length of the CDR3 is 14 residues. The CDR3 protein is CASSGRMTNEKLFF. For the CDR3, the DNA is TGTGCCAGCAGTGGCAGGATGACTAATGAAAAACTGTTTTTT.

The chain employs TRBV10-3 and TRBJ1-4; TRBD1 might be the D (5 bases). V lost 3 bases and J lost 8, with 10 bases in between. Germline V gene sequence: CDR1 ENHRY, CDR2 SYGVKD. This CDR3 spans 13 amino acids. The CDR3 loop is CAISESDSEKLFF. The CDR3 DNA reads as TGTGCCATCAGTGAATCTGACAGCGAAAAACTGTTTTTT.

This chain uses TRBV30 with TRBJ2-3, with D perhaps TRBD2 (6 bases). V lost 3 bases and J lost 4, with 17 bases in between. CDR1 is GTSNPN, CDR2 SVGIG, per germline (reference sequence). The length of the CDR3 is 15 residues. DNA of the CDR3: TGTGCCTGGAGCGAAAGACTAGTCTTAGCAGATACGCAGTATTTT. Protein product: CAWSERLVLADTQYF.

The rearrangement links TRBV10-3 to TRBJ2-1; the match to TRBD1 covers 7 bases. Looked up from germline, CDR1 is ENHRY and CDR2 is SYGVKD. The CDR3 spans 14 residues. The ends lost 2 bases at V and 9 bases at J; junction bases unmatched: 7. CDR3 protein: CAISEDRVVTEQFF. CDR3 bases: TGTGCCATCAGTGAGGACAGGGTTGTCACTGAGCAGTTCTTC.